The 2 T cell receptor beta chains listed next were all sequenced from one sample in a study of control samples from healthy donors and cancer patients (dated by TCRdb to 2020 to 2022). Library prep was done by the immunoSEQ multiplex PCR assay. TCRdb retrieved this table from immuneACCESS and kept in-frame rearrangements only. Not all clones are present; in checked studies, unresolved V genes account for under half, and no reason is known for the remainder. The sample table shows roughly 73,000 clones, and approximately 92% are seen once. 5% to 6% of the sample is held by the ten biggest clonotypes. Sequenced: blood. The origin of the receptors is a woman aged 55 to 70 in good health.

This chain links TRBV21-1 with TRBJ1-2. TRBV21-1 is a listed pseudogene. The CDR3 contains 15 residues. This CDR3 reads CASSKEVKGFYGYTF. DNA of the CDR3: TGTGCCAGCAGCAAAGAAGTCAAGGGATTCTATGGCTACACCTTC.

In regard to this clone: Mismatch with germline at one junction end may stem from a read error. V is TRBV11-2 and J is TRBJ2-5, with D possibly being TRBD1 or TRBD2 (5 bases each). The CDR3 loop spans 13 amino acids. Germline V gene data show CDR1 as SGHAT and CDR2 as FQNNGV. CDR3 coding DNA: TGTGCCAGCAACCGGGGCAACCAGGAGACCCAGTACTTC. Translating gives CASNRGNQETQYF.